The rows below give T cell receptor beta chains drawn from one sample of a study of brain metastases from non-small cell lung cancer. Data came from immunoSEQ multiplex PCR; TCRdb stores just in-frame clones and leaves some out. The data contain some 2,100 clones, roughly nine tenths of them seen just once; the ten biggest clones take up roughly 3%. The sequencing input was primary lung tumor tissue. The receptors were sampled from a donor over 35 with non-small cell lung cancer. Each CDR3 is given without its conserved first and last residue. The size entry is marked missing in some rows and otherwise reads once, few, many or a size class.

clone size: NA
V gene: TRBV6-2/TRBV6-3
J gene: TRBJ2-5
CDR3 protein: ASSPTILRWETQY

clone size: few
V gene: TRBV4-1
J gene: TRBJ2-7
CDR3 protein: ASSQLTSGRTYEQY

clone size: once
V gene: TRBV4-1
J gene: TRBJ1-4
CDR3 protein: ASSQQTHISSEKLF

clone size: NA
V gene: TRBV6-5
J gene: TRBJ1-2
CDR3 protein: ASSYQGANGYT

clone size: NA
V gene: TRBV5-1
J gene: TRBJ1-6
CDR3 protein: ASSGTGDRASPLH

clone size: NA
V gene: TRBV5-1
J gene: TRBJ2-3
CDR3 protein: ASSLLAGKGDTQY

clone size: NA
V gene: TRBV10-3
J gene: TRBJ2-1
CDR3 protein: AISEDSSYNEQF

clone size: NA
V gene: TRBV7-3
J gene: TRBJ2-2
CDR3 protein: ASSSPGLAGIGELF

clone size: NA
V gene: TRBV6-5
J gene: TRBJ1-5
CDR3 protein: ASSSSDSNQPQH

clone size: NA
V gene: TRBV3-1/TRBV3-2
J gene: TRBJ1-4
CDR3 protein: ASSLTGTNEKLF

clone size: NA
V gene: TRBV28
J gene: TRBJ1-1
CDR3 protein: ASSLFQNTEAF

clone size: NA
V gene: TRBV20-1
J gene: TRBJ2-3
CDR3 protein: SASFFPPLGLGLAPDTQY

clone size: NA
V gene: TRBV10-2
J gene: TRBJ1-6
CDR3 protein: ASSQDRGRSPLH

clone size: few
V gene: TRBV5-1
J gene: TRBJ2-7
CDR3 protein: ASSLYTLYEQY

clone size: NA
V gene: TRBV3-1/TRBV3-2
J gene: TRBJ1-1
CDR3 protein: ASSPRRQGRVTRAEAF

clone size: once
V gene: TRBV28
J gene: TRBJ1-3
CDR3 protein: ASTRLGLGNTIY

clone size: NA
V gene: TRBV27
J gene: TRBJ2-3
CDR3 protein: ASSYGLGDTQY

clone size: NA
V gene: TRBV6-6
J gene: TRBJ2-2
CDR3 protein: ASSARGGELF

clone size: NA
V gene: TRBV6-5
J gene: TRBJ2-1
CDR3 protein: ASSYRGTRDNEQF

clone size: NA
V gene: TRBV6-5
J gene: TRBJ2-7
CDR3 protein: ASSSFGAYEQY

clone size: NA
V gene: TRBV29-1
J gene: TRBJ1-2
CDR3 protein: SAGRANYGYT

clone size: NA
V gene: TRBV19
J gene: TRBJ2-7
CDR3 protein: ASSSPWTGSGEQY

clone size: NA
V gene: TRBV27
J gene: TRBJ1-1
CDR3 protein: TSRSITGGTEAF

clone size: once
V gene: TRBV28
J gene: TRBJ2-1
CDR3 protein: ASLSGANSYNEQF

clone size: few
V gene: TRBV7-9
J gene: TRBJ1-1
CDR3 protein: ASSLGDRVRGAF

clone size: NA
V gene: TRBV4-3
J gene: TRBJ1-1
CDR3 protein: ASSQDRGSNTEAF

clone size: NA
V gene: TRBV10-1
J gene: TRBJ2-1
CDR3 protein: ASSDGLAGANEQF

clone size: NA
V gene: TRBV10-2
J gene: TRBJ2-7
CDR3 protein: ASSKGQALEQY

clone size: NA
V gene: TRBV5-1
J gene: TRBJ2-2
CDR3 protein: ASSSVAGDPTGELF

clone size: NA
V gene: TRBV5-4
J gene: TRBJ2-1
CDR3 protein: ASSSGLAGKDEQF

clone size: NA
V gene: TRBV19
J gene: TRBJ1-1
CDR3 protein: GARGQGRFAEAF

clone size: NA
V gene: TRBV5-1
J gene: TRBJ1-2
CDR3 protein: ASGSQGGDYGYT

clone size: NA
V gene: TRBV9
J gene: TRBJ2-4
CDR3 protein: ASSVGGAGGAPNIQY

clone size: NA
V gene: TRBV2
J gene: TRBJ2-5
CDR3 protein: ASRLMALAGETQY

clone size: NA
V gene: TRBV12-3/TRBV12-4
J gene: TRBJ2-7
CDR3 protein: ASSKTGGYEQY

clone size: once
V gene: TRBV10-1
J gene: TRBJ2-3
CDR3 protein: ASSESRGGDTQY

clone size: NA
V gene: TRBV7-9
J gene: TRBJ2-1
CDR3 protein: ASSRSGGYNEQF

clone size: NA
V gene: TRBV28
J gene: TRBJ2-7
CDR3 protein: ASRGRQGRTYEQY

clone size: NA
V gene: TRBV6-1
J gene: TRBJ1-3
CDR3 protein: ASSEGQTGGNTIY

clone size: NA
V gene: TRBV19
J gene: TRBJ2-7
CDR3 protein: ASSEGGGAREQY

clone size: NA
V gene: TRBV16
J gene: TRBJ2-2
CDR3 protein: ASSQRAGGLTGELF

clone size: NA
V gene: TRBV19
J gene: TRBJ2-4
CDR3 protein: ASGGADIQY

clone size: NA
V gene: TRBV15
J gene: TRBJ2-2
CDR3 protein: ALNQRRTGGELF

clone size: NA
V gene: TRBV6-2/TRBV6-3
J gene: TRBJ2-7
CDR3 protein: ASSYGGQGKGAYEQY

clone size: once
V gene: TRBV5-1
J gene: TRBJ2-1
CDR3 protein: ASSPGQGALYNEQF

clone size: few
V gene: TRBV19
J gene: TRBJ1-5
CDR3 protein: ASSPNRRGNQPQH

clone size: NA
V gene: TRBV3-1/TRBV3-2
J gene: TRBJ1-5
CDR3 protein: ASSGGGGSNQPQH

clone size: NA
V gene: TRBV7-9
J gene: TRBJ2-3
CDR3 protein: ASSFMAGLAGTDTQY